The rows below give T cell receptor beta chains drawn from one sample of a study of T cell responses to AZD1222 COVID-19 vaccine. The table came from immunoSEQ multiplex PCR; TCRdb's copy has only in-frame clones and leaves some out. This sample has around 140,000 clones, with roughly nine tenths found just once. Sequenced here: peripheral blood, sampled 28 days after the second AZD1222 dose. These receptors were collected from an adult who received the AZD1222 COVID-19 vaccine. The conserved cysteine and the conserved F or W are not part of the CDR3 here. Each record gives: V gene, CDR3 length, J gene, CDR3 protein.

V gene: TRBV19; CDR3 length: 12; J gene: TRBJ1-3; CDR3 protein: ASNGWGIGNTIY
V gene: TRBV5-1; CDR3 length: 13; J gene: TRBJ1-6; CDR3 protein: ASSETGIGNSPLH
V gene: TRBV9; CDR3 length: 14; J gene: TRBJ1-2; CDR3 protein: ASREGAREGPYGYT
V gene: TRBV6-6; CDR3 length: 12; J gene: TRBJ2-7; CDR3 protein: ASSYSGTHLEQY
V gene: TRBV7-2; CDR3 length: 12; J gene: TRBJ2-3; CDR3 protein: ASSLTRDSNTQY
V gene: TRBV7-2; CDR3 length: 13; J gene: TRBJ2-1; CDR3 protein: ASSSDRSSYNEQF
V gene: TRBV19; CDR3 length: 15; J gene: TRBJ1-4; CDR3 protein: ASSIDLQPATNEKLF
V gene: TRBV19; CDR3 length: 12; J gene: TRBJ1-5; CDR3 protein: ASAGTGGNQPQH
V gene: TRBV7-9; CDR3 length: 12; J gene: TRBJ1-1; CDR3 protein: ASSITGVRAEAF
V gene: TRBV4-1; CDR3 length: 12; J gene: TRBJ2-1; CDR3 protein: ASSQRELRNEQF
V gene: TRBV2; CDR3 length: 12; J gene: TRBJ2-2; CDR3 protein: AGRDRDGPGELF
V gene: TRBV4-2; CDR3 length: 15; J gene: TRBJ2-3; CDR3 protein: ASSQDEQGYSGDTQY
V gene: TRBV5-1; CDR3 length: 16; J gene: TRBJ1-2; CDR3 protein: ASSLRDGRLQLNYGYT
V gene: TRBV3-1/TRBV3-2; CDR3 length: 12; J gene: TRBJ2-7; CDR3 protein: ASSPAGGSYEQY
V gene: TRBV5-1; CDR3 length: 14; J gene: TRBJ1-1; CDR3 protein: ASSSTGGERNTEAF
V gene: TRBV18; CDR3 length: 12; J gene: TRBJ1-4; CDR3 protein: ASSPGRAGEKLF
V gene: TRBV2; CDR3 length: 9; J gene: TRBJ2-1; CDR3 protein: ASSELTEQF
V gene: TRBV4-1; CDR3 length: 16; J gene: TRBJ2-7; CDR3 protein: ASSQDSSTSGWSYEQY
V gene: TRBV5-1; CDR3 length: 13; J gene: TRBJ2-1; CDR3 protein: ASSGRTLDPREQF
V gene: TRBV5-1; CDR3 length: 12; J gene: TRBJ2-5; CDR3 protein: ASSLAGTQETQY
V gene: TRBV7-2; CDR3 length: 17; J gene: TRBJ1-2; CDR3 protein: ASSSLPGQIPTAPYGYT
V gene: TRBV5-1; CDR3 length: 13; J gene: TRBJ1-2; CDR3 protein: ASSLNLGVAYGYT
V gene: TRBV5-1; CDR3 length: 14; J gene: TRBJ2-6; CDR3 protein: ASSLEGLSGANVLT
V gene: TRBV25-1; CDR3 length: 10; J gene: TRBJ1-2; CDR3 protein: ASPGLNYGYT
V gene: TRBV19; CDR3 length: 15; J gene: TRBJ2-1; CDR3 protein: ASSIGSAGGTVSEQF
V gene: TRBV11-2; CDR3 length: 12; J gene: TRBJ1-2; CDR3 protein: ASSLEVGGYGYT
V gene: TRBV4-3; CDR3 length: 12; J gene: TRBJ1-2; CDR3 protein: ASSQAQTVYGYT
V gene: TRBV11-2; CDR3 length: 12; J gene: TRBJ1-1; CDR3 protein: ASSTGRANTEAF
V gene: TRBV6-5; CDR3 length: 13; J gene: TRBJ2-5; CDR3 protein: ASMPREEIRETQY
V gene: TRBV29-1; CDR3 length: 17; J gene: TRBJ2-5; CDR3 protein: SVGDRVGTSGSSRETQY
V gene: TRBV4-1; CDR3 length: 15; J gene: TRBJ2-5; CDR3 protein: ASSQDPTGAGRETQY
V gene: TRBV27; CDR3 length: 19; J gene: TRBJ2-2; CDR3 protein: ASSPRMTSGILLPNTGELF
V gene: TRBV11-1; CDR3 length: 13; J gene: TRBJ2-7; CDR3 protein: ASSFGGGKTYEQY
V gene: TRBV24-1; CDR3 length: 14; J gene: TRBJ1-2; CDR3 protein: ATSDPLTGGIYGYT
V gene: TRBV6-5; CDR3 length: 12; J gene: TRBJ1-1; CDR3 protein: ASSYEQMNTEAF
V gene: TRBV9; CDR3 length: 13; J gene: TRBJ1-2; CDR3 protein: ASSVSTGGKTSYT
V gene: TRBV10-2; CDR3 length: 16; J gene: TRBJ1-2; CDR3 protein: ASSEWTTGTGGFYGYT
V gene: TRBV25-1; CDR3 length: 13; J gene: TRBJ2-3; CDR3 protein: ASSLAGGRPDTQY
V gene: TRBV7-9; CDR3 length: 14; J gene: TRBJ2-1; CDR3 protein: ASSLVPSGGQMEQF
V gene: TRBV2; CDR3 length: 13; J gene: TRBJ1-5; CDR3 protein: ASRPYDSSNQPQH
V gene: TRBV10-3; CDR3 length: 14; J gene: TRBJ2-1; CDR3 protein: AISARDGKEDNEQF
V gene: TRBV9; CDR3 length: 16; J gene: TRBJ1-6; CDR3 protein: ASSVEWVMGSYNSPLH
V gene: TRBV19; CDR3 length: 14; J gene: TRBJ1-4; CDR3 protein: ASSPQGVPTNEKLF
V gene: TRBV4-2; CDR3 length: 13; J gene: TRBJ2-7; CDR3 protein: ASSPTWGRAYEQY
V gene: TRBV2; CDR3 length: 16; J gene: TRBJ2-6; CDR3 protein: ASSVGTGGASGANVLT
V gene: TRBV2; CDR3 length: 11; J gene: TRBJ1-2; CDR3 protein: ARGQLLNYGYT
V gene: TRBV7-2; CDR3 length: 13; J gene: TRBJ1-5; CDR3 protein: ASSLGRPYNQPQH
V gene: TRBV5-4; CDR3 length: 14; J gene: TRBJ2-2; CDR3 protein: ASSSLTSGNTGELF